What follows describes a single T cell receptor beta chain. This record belongs to a study of T cell responses to AZD1222 COVID-19 vaccine. Generated by immunoSEQ multiplex PCR, the TCRdb table keeps only in-frame clones and is missing some. The sample includes some 130,000 clones, around 90% of them seen just once. The CDR3 is 13 residues long. Trimming stripped 4 bases from V and 1 base from J, with 10 bases between. CDR1 and CDR2 (germline): SQVTM, ANQGSEA. Sequences were derived from peripheral blood, sampled on day 0 of AZD1222 vaccination. The TCR comes from an adult in good health. The chain links TRBV29-1 to TRBJ2-5; maybe TRBD2 (6 bases). CDR3 region: CSVGRGTQETQYF. The DNA for the CDR3 is TGCAGCGTTGGACGCGGGACCCAAGAGACCCAGTACTTC.